The T cell receptor (beta chain) described here comes from a study of human T cells and chemical hapten exposure. Via MiXCR, TCRdb re-called the RACE reads, giving one row per CDR3 protein. Of roughly 380,000 distinct CDR3 sequences listed, about 6% are singletons. This sample's time point: patch test 2, 6 weeks after DPC sensitization. Treatment: therapeutic diphenylcyclopropenone sensitization with weekly scalp DPC. This clonotype was counted at least ten times. Its matching antigen is unknown. Findings of the study overall: Counts of expanded TCRs at PT1 were positively correlated with patch test score.

There are 14 residues in the CDR3. V was cut by 2 bases and J by 2 bases, with 9 bases left in between. Germline values: CDR1 MNHEY, CDR2 SVGAGI. The receptor was derived from a woman aged 18-35 years with alopecia areata. Some clones in this sample may be carry-over from other donors' samples. The starting material was whole blood, obtained in connection with sensitization to the hapten diphenylcyclopropenone (DPC). The chain combines TRBV6-5 with TRBJ1-1; no definite D call. CDR3 DNA sequence: TGTGCCAGCAGTTACAGTTACGGTAACACTGAAGCTTTCTTT. The encoded protein is CASSYSYGNTEAFF.